This T cell receptor beta chain was recorded in a study of blood T cell repertoires in COVID-19. This CDR3 has 14 amino acids. Germline CDR1 reads LGHDT; CDR2 reads YNNKEL (reference sequence). Trimming cost V 3 bases and J 0 bases, with 9 bases left between them. Profiled with immunoSEQ multiplex PCR; TCRdb holds only in-frame clones, not every one. This sample has some 150,000 clones, with about 85% found just once. The clonotype was recovered from a human donor in a cohort sampled during active COVID-19. Sequencing used peripheral blood. V gene TRBV3-1 (or the pseudogene TRBV3-2) combines with J gene TRBJ2-7; D possibly corresponds to TRBD1 (5 bases). CDR3 amino acids: CASSQYRSSYEQYF. CDR3 in DNA: TGTGCCAGCAGCCAGTACAGGAGCTCCTACGAGCAGTACTTC.